The 6 T cell receptor beta chains given below trace back to one sample, sequenced in a study of blood T cell repertoires in COVID-19. The repertoire was sequenced with immunoSEQ multiplex PCR; TCRdb's copy has only in-frame clones and lacks some. The data show approximately 300,000 clones, approximately 90% seen once. The material sequenced was PBMCs or T cells enriched from blood (not recorded which). The receptors originated from a woman in her 30s who had been exposed to COVID-19.

The rearrangement links TRBV2 to TRBJ1-2; 8 bases are shared with TRBD1. The CDR3 extends over 15 amino acids. CDR1 is SNHLY and CDR2 is FYNNEI in the germline V gene. The V and J ends lost 6 bases and 3 bases, in that order; junction bases with no gene match: 9. CDR3 residues: CASSLGQGEHYGYTF. For the CDR3, the DNA is TGTGCCAGCAGCCTTGGACAGGGTGAACACTATGGCTACACCTTC.

This clone was seen once. This could be a read error, since a much larger clone is one nucleotide away. CDR3 protein: CASSLTGNTEAFF. The CDR3 DNA sequence: TGTGCCAGCAGCTTAACAGGGAACACTGAAGCTTTCTTT. The chain uses TRBV7-9 and TRBJ1-1; possibly TRBD1 for D (5 bases). The CDR3 runs 13 residues. Deletions cut 2 bases from V and 1 base from J, with 5 bases between. Germline assignment: CDR1 SEHNR and CDR2 FQNEAQ (reference sequence).

This clone was detected only once. The V gene is TRBV25-1, the J gene TRBJ2-2; possibly TRBD2 for D (6 bases). V gave up 6 bases and J gave up 5 bases, with 19 bases separating them. In germline, CDR1 is MGHDK, CDR2 SYGVNS. This CDR3 is built from 16 residues. CDR3 sequence reads: CASSVLGQRGTGELFF. The DNA of the CDR3 is TGTGCCAGCAGCGTACTAGGACAACGGGGGACCGGGGAGCTGTTTTTT.

The chain links TRBV4-1 to TRBJ2-1; 15 bases agree with TRBD2. From germline, CDR1 is MGHRA and CDR2 YSYEKL. V dropped 5 bases and J dropped 0; count of bases not matched to a gene: 11. CDR3 length equals 20 residues. The CDR3 spells CASSAPRGLAGGRSYNEQFF. The CDR3 DNA reads TGCGCCAGCAGCGCCCCAAGGGGACTAGCGGGGGGACGCTCCTACAATGAGCAGTTCTTC.

The chain is built from TRBV5-4 and TRBJ1-2, with 8 bases identical to TRBD1. CDR3 length: 16 residues. V lost 2 bases to trimming and J lost 3 bases; unmatched junction nucleotides: 9. The germline V gene encodes CDR1 SGHNT and CDR2 YYREEE (reference sequence). DNA for the CDR3: TGTGCCAGCAGCTTAATCGTCGGACAGGGAGACTATGGCTACACCTTC. Amino acids: CASSLIVGQGDYGYTF.

The gene calls are TRBV5-6 and TRBJ2-2; 9 bases match TRBD1. With 4 bases clipped from V and 5 bases from J, the junction kept 6 bases outside the gene matches. From germline, CDR1 is SGHDT and CDR2 YYEEEE. This CDR3 spans 15 amino acids. CDR3 loop: CASSPTGGQTGELFF. The CDR3 DNA sequence: TGTGCCAGCAGCCCAACAGGGGGCCAAACCGGGGAGCTGTTTTTT.